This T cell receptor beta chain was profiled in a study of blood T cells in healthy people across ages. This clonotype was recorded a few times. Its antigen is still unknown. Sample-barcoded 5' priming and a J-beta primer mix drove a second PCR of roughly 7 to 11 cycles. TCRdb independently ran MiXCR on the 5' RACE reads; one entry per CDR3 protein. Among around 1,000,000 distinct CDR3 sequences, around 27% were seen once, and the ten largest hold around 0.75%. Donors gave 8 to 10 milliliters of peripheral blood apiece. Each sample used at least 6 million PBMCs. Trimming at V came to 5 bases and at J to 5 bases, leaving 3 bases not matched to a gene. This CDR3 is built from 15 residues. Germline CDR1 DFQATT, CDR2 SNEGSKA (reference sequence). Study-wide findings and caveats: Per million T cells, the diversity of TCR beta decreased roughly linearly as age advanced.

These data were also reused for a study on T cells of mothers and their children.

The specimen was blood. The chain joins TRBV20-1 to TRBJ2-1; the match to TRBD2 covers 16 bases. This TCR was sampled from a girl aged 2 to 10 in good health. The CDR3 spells CSAGGLAGGHNEQFF. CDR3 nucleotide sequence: TGCAGTGCTGGGGGACTAGCGGGAGGGCACAATGAGCAGTTCTTC.